This TCR beta chain emerged from a study of somatic mutations in cytotoxic T cells in rheumatoid arthritis. Libraries were prepared by immunoSEQ multiplex PCR; TCRdb keeps only in-frame clonotypes and omits some of them. Of under 15,000 clones listed, 78% are singletons. V shed 0 bases, J shed 5 bases, and the junction held 4 bases outside the gene matches. CDR1 and CDR2 (germline): MNHEY, SMNVEV (reference sequence). The CDR3 length is 15 residues. This clone was picked up a small number of times. Input material: CD8+ T cells sorted from blood. The chain combines TRBV27 with TRBJ2-1; 7 bases are a match to TRBD2. This receptor was identified in an adult with rheumatoid arthritis. The CDR3 DNA is TGTGCCAGCAGTTTATCAGCGGGAACACACAATGAGCAGTTCTTC. It codes for CASSLSAGTHNEQFF.